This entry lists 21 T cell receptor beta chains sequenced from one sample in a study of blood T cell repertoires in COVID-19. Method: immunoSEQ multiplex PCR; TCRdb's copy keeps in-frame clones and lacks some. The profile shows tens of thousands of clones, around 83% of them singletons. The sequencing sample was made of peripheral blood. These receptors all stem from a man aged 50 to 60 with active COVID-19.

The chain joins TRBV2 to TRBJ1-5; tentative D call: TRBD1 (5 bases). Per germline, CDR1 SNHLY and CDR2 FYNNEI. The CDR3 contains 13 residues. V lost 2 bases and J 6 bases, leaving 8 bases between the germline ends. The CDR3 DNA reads TGTGCCAGCAGTGAACTGGGGGGTCAGCCCCAGCATTTT. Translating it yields CASSELGGQPQHF. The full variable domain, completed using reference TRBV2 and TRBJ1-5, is EPEVTQTPSHQVTQMGQEVILRCVPISNHLYFYWYRQILGQKVEFLVSFYNNEISEKSEIFDDQFSVERPDGSNFTLKIRSTKLEDSAMYFCASSELGGQPQHFGDGTRLSIL.

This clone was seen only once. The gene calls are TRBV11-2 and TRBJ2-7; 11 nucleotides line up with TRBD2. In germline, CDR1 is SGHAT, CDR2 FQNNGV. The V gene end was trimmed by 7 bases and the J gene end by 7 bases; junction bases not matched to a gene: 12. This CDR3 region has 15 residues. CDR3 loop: CASTQLAGAPGEQYF. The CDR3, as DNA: TGTGCCAGCACCCAACTAGCGGGAGCCCCGGGGGAGCAGTACTTC.

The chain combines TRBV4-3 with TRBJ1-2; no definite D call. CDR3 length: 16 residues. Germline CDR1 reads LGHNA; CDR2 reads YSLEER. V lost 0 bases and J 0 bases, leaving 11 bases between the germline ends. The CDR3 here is CASSQDISSSNYGYTF. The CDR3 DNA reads TGCGCCAGCAGCCAAGATATCTCCTCTTCTAACTATGGCTACACCTTC.

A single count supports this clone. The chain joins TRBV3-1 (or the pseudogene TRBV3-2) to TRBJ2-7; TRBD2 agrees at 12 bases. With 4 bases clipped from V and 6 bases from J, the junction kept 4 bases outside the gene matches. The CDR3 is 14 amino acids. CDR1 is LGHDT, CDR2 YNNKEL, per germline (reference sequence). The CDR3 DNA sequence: TGTGCCAGCAGCCCTAGCGGGGGGGCTAGCGAGCAGTACTTC. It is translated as CASSPSGGASEQYF.

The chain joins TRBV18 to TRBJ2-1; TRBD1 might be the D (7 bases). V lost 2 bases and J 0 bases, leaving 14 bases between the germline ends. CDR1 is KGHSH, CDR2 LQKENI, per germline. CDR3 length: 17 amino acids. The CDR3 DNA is TGTGCCAGCTCACCAGTGCTCCAGGGGGGCTCCTACAATGAGCAGTTCTTC. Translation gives CASSPVLQGGSYNEQFF.

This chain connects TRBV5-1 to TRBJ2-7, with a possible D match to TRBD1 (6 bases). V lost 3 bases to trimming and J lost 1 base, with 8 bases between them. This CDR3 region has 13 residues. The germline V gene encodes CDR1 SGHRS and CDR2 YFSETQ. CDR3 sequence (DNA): TGCGCCAGCAGCTGGGACAAATCCTACGAGCAGTACTTC. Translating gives CASSWDKSYEQYF.

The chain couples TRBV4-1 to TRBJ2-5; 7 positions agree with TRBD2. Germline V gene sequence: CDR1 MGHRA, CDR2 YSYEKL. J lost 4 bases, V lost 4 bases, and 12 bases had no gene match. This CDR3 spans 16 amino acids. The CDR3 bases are TGCGCCAGCAGCCCAGCAGGAGCGGGGACGCGAGAGACCCAGTACTTC. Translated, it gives CASSPAGAGTRETQYF.

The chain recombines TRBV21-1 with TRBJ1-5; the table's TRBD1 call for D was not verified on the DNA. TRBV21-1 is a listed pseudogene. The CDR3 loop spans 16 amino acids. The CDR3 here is CASSYFRGWGNQPQHF. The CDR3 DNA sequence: TGTGCCAGCAGCTATTTCAGGGGGTGGGGCAATCAGCCCCAGCATTTT.

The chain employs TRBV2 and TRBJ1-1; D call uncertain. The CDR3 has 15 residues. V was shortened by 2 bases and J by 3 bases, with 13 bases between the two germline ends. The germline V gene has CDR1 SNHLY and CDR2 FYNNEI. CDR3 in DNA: TGTGCCAGCAGTGAATCTCGGGGTGGGTACACTGAAGCTTTCTTT. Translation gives CASSESRGGYTEAFF.

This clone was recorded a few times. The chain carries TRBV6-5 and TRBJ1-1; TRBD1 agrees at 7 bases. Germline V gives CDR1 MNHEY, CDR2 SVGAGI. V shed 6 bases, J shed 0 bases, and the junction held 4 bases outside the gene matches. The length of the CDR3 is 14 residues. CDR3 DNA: TGTGCCAGCAGGTTGACAGGGATGAACACTGAAGCTTTCTTT. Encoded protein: CASRLTGMNTEAFF.

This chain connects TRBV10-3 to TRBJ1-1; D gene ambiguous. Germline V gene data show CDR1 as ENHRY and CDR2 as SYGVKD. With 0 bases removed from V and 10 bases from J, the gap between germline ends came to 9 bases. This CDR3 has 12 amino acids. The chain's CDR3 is CAISESSAGAFF. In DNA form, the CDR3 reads TGTGCCATCAGTGAGTCGAGTGCCGGAGCTTTCTTT.

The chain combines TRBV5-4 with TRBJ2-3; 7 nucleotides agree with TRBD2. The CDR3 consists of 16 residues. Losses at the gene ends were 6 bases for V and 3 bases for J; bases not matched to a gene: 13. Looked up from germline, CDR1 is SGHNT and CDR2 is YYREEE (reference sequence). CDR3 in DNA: TGTGCCAGCACCCGCCTGGCGGGAGTGGAGACAGATACGCAGTATTTT. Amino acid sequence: CASTRLAGVETDTQYF.

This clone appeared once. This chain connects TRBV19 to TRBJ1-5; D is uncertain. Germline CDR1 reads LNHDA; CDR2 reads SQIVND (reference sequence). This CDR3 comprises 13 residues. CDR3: CAAGGYSNQPQHF. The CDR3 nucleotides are TGTGCTGCTGGCGGGTATAGCAATCAGCCCCAGCATTTT.

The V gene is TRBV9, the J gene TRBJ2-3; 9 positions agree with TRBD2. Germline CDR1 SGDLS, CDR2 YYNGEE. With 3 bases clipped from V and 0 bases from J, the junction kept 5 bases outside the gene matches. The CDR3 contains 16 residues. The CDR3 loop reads CASSARLAASTDTQYF. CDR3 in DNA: TGTGCCAGCAGCGCGAGACTAGCGGCTAGCACAGATACGCAGTATTTT.

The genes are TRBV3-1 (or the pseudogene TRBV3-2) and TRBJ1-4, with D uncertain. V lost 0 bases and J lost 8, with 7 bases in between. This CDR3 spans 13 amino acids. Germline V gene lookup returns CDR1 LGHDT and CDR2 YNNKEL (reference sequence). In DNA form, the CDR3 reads TGTGCCAGCAGCCAAGAACTAGAAGAAAAACTGTTTTTT. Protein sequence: CASSQELEEKLFF.

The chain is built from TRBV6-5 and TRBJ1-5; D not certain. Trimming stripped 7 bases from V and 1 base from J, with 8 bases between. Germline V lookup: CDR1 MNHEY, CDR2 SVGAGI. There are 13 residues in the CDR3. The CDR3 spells CASKSVSNQPQHF. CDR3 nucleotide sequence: TGTGCCAGCAAGTCGGTAAGCAATCAGCCCCAGCATTTT.

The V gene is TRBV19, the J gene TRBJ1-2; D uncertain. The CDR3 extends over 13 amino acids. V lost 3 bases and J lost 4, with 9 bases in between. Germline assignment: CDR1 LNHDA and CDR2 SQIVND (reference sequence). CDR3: CASSMAEFYGYTF. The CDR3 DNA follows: TGTGCCAGTAGTATGGCGGAATTCTATGGCTACACCTTC.

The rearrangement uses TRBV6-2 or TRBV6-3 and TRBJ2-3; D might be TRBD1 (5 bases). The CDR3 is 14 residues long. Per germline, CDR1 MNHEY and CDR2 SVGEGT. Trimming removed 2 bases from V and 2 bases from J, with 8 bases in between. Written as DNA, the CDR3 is TGTGCCAGCAGTTACGGCAGGGCCACAGATACGCAGTATTTT. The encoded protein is CASSYGRATDTQYF.

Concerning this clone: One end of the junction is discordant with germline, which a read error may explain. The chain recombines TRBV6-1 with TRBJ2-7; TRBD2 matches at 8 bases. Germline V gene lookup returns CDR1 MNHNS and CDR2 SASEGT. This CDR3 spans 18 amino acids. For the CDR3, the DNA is TGTGCCAGCAGTGATAGGGGCCGGGGGGGGCCCTCCAACTACCAGCAGTACTTC. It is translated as CASSDRGRGGPSNYQQYF.

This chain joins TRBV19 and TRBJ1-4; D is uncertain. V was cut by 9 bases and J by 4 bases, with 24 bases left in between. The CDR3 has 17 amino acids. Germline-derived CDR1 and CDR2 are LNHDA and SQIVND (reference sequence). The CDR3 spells CASSPDAPGTLNEKLFF. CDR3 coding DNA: TGTGCCAGCTCTCCCGACGCACCGGGAACTCTTAATGAAAAACTGTTTTTT.

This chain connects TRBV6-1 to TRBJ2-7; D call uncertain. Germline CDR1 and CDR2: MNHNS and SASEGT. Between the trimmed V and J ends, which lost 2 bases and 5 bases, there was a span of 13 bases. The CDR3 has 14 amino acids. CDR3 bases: TGTGCCAGCAGTGAAACGCAGGAAAGGAACGAGCAGTACTTC. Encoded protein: CASSETQERNEQYF.